A selection of T cell receptor beta chains follows, all from one sample in a study of tumor and adjacent non-tumor tissue in lung cancer. Using its own MiXCR run on the multiplex PCR reads, TCRdb lists one record per CDR3 protein. The table lists 100,000 to 150,000 distinct CDR3 sequences, approximately 66% of them singletons. The sequenced sample was lung tumor tissue. These receptors originate from a man younger than 45 with non-small cell lung cancer. CDR3s include the opening cysteine and the closing phenylalanine or tryptophan. The D gene is left open where the match is weak. For some rows the clone size is stated as once, few or many, or as a class when expanded; others skip it.

CDR3 protein,CDR3 DNA,D gene,J gene,V gene,clone size
CASVSGTTAYEQYF,TGTGCCAGCGTGTCGGGGACGACGGCCTACGAGCAGTACTTC,.,TRBJ2-7,TRBV11-2,few
CASFPGSNYGYTF,TGTGCCAGCTTCCCCGGCAGCAACTATGGCTACACCTTC,.,TRBJ1-2,TRBV28,once
CSARTGANEKLFF,TGTAGTGCTAGGACAGGAGCAAATGAAAAACTGTTTTTT,TRBD1,TRBJ1-4,TRBV20-1,.
CSARQWEYEKYF,TGCAGTGCTAGACAATGGGAGTACGAGAAGTACTTT,.,TRBJ2-7,TRBV20-1,.
CASSPTRLGEELFF,TGTGCCAGCAGCCCCACCAGGCTCGGGGAGGAGCTGTTTTTT,.,TRBJ2-2,TRBV11-2,.
CSARDPMAGGGDTQYF,TGCAGTGCTAGAGACCCAATGGCGGGAGGGGGAGATACGCAGTATTTT,TRBD2,TRBJ2-3,TRBV20-1,.
CASSYMASGSYEQYF,TGTGCCAGCAGTTACATGGCTAGCGGGAGCTACGAGCAGTACTTC,TRBD2,TRBJ2-7,TRBV6-5,many
CASSYYNNQPQHF,TGTGCCAGCAGTTATTACAACAATCAGCCCCAGCATTTT,.,TRBJ1-5,TRBV6-2/TRBV6-3,.
CSASSYRVTEAFF,TGCAGTGCTAGTTCGTATAGGGTCACTGAAGCTTTCTTT,.,TRBJ1-1,TRBV20-1,many
CSVQLGSGSYNEQFF,TGCAGCGTTCAACTGGGTTCAGGATCCTACAATGAGCAGTTCTTC,.,TRBJ2-1,TRBV29-1,many
CASSIQGQGSYEQHF,TGTGCCAGCAGCATACAGGGACAGGGGTCCTACGAGCAACACTTC,TRBD1,TRBJ2-7,TRBV11-2,.
CASSPNTASTF,TGTGCCAGCAGCCCGAACACTGCGAGCACCTTC,.,TRBJ1-2,TRBV12-3/TRBV12-4,.
CASSLQGLAQETQYF,TGTGCCAGCAGCCTCCAAGGGCTAGCGCAAGAGACCCAGTACTTC,.,TRBJ2-5,TRBV5-6,many
CSARDPNLSGGNIEAFF,TGCAGTGCTAGAGATCCTAATCTGTCGGGGGGCAATATTGAAGCTTTCTTT,.,TRBJ1-1,TRBV20-1,.
CASSYRGVHEHYF,TGTGCCAGCAGTTACAGGGGTGTGCACGAGCACTACTTC,.,TRBJ2-7,TRBV6-5,.
CASNTSVGAGNIQYF,.,.,TRBJ2-4,TRBV12-3/TRBV12-4,.
CSVGGRVMYGQYF,TGCAGTGTGGGCGGGAGGGTCATGTACGGGCAGTACTTC,TRBD2,TRBJ2-7,TRBV20-1,.
CASSQDPQRDMNIGELFF,TGTGCCAGCAGCCAAGATCCCCAGCGAGACATGAACATCGGGGAGCTGTTTTTT,.,TRBJ2-2,TRBV4-2,.
CASSSGQRNAEAFF,TGTGCCAGCAGCTCTGGACAGAGGAACGCTGAAGCTTTCTTT,.,TRBJ1-1,TRBV6-5,.
CSANPRGGLSSYEQYF,TGCAGTGCTAATCCTCGTGGGGGACTCTCCTCCTACGAGCAGTACTTC,.,TRBJ2-7,TRBV20-1,many
CSAGRDPEETQYF,TGCAGTGCCGGCCGGGATCCCGAAGAGACCCAGTACTTC,.,TRBJ2-5,TRBV20-1,.
CSAHGTSGGTDTQYF,TGCAGTGCTCACGGGACTAGCGGGGGCACAGATACGCAGTATTTT,TRBD2,TRBJ2-3,TRBV20-1,many
CSVGIVTYERYF,TGCAGTGTCGGGATAGTCACCTACGAGCGGTACTTC,.,TRBJ2-7,TRBV20-1,.
CASSQDGVGSNEQFF,TGTGCCAGCAGCCAAGACGGGGTGGGTTCCAATGAGCAGTTCTTC,.,TRBJ2-1,TRBV4-2,.
CASSPDGLYTEAFF,TGTGCCAGCAGTCCCGACGGATTGTACACTGAGGCTTTCTTT,.,TRBJ1-1,TRBV11-1,.
CASSMGQASYNEQFF,TGCGCCAGTAGCATGGGCCAGGCTTCCTACAATGAGCAGTTCTTC,.,TRBJ2-1,TRBV5-1,.
CASSLGGGPVYEQSF,TGTGCCAGCAGCTTAGGCGGGGGACCAGTTTACGAACAGTCCTTC,TRBD2,TRBJ2-7,TRBV7-2,.
CASSPAREMQYF,TGTGCCAGCAGCCCCGCTAGAGAAATGCAGTATTTT,.,TRBJ2-3,TRBV6-6,.
CASSSTGTEQYF,TGTGCCAGCAGTTCCACAGGAACCGAGCAGTACTTC,.,TRBJ2-7,TRBV6-5,.
CSAREPTDTQYF,TGCAGTGCGAGGGAGCCGACAGATACGCAGTATTTT,.,TRBJ2-3,TRBV20-1,many
CASSGPDRAVNTEAFF,TGTGCCAGCAGTGGGCCGGACAGAGCAGTGAACACTGAAGCTTTCTTT,.,TRBJ1-1,TRBV12-3/TRBV12-4,.
CSARDLMGGEEKLFF,TGCAGTGCTAGAGACCTCATGGGTGGTGAAGAAAAACTGTTTTTT,.,TRBJ1-4,TRBV20-1,.
CASSPRDRAYEQYF,TGTGCCAGCAGCCCCAGGGACAGAGCCTACGAGCAGTACTTC,TRBD1,TRBJ2-7,TRBV12-3/TRBV12-4,many
CASSPGQVQGEKVVF,TGTGCCAGCAGTCCGGGACAGGTTCAAGGGGAAAAAGTGGTTTTT,TRBD1,TRBJ1-4,TRBV12-3/TRBV12-4,.
CASSYPFSGKNIQYF,TGTGCCAGCAGTTACCCCTTTTCGGGGAAAAACATTCAGTACTTC,.,TRBJ2-4,TRBV6-6,many
CASSEFMLAGRIF,TGTGCCAGCAGTGAATTTATGTTGGCCGGACGGATCTTC,.,TRBJ2-1,TRBV6-1,many
CASSPSGSSYNEQFF,TGTGCCAGCAGCCCTAGCGGAAGCTCCTACAATGAGCAGTTCTTC,TRBD2,TRBJ2-1,TRBV11-2,many
CAISLPSMNSEAFF,TGTGCCATCAGCTTACCTTCCATGAACAGTGAAGCTTTCTTT,.,TRBJ1-1,TRBV11-3,.
CTGSYGGFDNSPLHF,TGTACCGGCAGTTACGGGGGTTTCGATAATTCACCCCTCCACTTT,.,TRBJ1-6,TRBV6-5,.
CASTRAGGSYEQYF,TGTGCCAGCACTAGGGCAGGGGGCTCCTACGAGCAGTACTTC,TRBD1,TRBJ2-7,TRBV11-2,.
CASSFRGEETPYF,TGTGCCAGCAGCTTTCGGGGGGAAGAGACCCCGTACTTC,TRBD2,TRBJ2-5,TRBV5-4,.
CSARDRSRTPYGYTF,TGCAGTGCTAGAGATAGGTCCCGGACCCCCTATGGCTACACCTTC,.,TRBJ1-2,TRBV20-1,many
CSGFLVGADTQYF,TGCAGCGGATTTCTAGTTGGGGCAGATACGCAGTATTTT,.,TRBJ2-3,TRBV29-1,many
CNAEGEGWKQYF,TGCAACGCTGAAGGGGAGGGTTGGAAGCAGTACTTC,TRBD2,TRBJ2-7,TRBV29-1,few
CAGSRSSGYNEQFF,TGCGCCGGCAGCCGTTCTAGCGGTTACAATGAGCAGTTCTTC,TRBD2,TRBJ2-1,TRBV5-1,.
CARYRSGDNEQFF,TGTGCCCGCTACCGCAGCGGGGACAATGAGCAGTTCTTC,TRBD2,TRBJ2-1,TRBV6-2/TRBV6-3,.
CVSSLWGQAGREKLFF,TGTGTCAGCAGTTTGTGGGGACAGGCAGGTCGCGAAAAACTGTTTTTT,TRBD1,TRBJ1-4,TRBV5-6,.
CASSYKTGRPTTEAFF,TGTGCCAGCAGTTACAAGACCGGAAGACCGACCACTGAAGCTTTCTTT,.,TRBJ1-1,TRBV6-5,many
CSARTGARNQPQHF,TGCAGTGCTAGAACCGGGGCCAGAAATCAGCCCCAGCACTTT,.,TRBJ1-5,TRBV20-1,few
CATSDIGDNTGELFF,TGTGCCACGAGTGATATCGGGGATAACACCGGGGAGCTGTTTTTT,.,TRBJ2-2,TRBV24-1,few
CASRPSNRDPTGELFF,TGTGCCAGCAGGCCCTCTAACCGGGACCCCACCGGGGAGCTGTTTTTT,.,TRBJ2-2,TRBV4-2,many
CSVEDLGYSNQPQHF,TGCAGCGTTGAAGATCTGGGCTATAGCAATCAGCCCCAGCATTTT,.,TRBJ1-5,TRBV29-1,many
CSAGSAGGYNEQFF,TGCAGTGCTGGATCGGCAGGGGGGTACAATGAGCAGTTCTTC,.,TRBJ2-1,TRBV20-1,.
CSAISQSLNSPLHF,TGCAGTGCTATATCGCAGAGTCTGAATTCACCCCTCCACTTT,.,TRBJ1-6,TRBV20-1,.
CASGLGSSGLAGNNEQFF,TGTGCTAGTGGCTTGGGGTCCTCAGGACTAGCGGGAAACAATGAGCAGTTCTTC,TRBD2,TRBJ2-1,TRBV12-5,many
CRARVVKGANALTF,TGCAGAGCTAGAGTGGTGAAAGGGGCCAACGCCCTGACTTTC,.,TRBJ2-6,TRBV20-1,.